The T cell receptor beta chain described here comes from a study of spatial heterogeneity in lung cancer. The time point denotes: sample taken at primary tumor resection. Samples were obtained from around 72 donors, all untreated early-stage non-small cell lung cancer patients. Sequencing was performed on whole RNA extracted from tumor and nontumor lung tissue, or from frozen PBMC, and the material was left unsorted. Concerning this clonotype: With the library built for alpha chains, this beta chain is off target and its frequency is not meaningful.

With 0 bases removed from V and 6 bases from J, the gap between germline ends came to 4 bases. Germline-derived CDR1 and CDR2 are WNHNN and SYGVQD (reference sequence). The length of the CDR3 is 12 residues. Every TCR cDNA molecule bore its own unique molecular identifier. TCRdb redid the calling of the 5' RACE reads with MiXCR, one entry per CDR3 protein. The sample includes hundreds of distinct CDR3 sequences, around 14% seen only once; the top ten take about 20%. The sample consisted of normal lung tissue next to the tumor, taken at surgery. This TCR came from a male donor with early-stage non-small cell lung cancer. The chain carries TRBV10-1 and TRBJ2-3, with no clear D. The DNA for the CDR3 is TGCGCCAGCAGTGAGTCGGGGGATACGCAGTATTTT. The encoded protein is CASSESGDTQYF.